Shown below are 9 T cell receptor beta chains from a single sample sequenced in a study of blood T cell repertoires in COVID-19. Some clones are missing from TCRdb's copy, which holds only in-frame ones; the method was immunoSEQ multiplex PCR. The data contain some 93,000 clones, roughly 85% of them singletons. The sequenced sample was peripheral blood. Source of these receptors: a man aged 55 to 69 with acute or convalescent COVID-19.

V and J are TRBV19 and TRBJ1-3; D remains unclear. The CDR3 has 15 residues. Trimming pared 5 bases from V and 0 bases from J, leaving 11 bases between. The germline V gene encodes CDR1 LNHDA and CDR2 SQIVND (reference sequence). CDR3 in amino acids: CASSPRLTSGNTIYF. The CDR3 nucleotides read TGTGCCAGTAGTCCCAGGTTAACCTCTGGAAACACCATATATTTT.

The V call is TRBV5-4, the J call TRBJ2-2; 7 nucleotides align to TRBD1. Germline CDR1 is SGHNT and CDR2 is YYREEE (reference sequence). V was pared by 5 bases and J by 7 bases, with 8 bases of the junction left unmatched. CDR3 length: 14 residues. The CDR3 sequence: CASSKTGLGGELFF. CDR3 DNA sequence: TGTGCCAGCAGTAAGACAGGGCTCGGCGGGGAGCTGTTTTTT.

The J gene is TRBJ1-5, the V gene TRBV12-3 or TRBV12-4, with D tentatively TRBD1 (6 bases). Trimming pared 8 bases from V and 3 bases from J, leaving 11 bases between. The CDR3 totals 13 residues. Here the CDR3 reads CASADSNNQPQHF. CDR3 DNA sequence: TGTGCCAGCGCGGACAGCAACAATCAGCCCCAGCATTTT.

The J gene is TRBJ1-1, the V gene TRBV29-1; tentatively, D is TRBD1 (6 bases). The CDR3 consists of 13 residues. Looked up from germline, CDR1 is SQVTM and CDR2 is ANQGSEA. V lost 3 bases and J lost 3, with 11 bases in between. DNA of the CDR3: TGCAGCGTTGATGGGGACACCCACACTGAAGCTTTCTTT. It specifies CSVDGDTHTEAFF.

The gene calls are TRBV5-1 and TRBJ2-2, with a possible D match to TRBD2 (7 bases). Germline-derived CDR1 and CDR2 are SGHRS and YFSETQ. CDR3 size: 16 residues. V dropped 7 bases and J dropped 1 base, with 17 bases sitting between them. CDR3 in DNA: TGCGCCAGCGGACTAGGGGGGCTCGGGAACACCGGGGAGCTGTTTTTT. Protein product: CASGLGGLGNTGELFF.

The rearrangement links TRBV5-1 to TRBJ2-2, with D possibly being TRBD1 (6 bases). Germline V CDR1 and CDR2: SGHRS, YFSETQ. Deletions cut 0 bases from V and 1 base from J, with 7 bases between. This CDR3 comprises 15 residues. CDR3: CASSLAGQNTGELFF. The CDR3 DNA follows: TGCGCCAGCAGCTTGGCGGGACAGAACACCGGGGAGCTGTTTTTT.

In nucleotides, the CDR3 is TGTGCCTGGATGGTACAGACAGGGGCTGGGGAAAAACTGTTTTTT. Translation gives CAWMVQTGAGEKLFF. J is TRBJ1-4 and V is TRBV30, with 8 bases aligning to TRBD1. The CDR3 runs to 15 residues. Germline values: CDR1 GTSNPN, CDR2 SVGIG (reference sequence). The ends lost 4 bases at V and 8 bases at J; junction bases unmatched: 12.

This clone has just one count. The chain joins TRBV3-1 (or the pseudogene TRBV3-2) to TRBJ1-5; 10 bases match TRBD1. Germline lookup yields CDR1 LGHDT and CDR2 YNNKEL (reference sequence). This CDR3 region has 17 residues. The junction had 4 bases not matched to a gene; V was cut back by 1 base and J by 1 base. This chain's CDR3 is CASSQGTGGPSNQPQHF. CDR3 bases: TGTGCCAGCAGCCAAGGGACAGGGGGTCCGAGCAATCAGCCCCAGCATTTT.

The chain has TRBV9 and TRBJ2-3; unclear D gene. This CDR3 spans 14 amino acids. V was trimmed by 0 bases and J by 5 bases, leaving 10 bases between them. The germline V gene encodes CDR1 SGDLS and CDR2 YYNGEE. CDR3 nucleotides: TGTGCCAGCAGCGTAGGATCGGTCGGAGATACGCAGTATTTT. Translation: CASSVGSVGDTQYF.